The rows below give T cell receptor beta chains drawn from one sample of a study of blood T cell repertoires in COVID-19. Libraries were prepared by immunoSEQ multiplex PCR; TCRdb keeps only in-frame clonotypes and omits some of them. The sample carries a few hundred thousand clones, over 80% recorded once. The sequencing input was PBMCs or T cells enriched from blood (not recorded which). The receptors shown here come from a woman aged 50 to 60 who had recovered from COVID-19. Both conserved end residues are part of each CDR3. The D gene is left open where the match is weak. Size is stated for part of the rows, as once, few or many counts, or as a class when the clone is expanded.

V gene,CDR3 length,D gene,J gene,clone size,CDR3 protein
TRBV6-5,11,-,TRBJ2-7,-,CASTGLDEQYF
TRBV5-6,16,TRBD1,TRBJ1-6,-,CASSPRRTGGRAPLHF
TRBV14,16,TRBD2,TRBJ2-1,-,CASSDTRLARYNEQFF
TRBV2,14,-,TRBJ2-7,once,CASNTGFTDYEQYF
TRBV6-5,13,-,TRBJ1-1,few,CASSPGGGTEAFF
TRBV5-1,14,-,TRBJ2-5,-,CASSANRVLETQYF
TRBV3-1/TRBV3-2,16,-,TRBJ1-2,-,CASSQVARGGDNGYTF
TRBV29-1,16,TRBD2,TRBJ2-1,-,CSGIATSGRSVNEQFF
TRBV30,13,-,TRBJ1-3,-,CAWSSGSGNTIYF
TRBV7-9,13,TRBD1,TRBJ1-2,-,CASRQGIEGGYTF
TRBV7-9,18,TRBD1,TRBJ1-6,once,CASSPRGVSGGTSSPLHF
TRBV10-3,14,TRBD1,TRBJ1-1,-,CATLDRGTNTEAFF
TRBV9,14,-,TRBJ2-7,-,CASSVIPGQSEQYF
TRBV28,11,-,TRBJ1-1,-,CASITGTEAFF
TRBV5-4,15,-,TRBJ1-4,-,CASSLGGQINEKLFF
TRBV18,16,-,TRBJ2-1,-,CASSPGVNQAYNEQFF
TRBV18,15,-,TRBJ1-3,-,CASSPRRESGNTIYF
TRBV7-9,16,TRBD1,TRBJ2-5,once,CASNLPRDRKTETQYF
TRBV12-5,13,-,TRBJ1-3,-,CASRANSGNTIYF
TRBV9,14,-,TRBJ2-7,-,CASSVSPTPYEQYF
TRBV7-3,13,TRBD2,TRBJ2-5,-,CATAGGPQETQYF
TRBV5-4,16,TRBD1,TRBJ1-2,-,CASSLGGTDFSYGYTF
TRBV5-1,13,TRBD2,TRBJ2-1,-,CASSTGTIDEQFF
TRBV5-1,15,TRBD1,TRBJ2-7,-,CASSPGTGLSYEQYF
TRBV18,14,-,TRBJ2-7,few,CASSPPGLSYEQYF
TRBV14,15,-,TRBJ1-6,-,CASSQGQQGNSPLHF
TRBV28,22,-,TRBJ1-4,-,CASSLWAVRQGKIGSTNEKLFF
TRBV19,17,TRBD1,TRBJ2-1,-,CASSILTGIGLMGEQFF